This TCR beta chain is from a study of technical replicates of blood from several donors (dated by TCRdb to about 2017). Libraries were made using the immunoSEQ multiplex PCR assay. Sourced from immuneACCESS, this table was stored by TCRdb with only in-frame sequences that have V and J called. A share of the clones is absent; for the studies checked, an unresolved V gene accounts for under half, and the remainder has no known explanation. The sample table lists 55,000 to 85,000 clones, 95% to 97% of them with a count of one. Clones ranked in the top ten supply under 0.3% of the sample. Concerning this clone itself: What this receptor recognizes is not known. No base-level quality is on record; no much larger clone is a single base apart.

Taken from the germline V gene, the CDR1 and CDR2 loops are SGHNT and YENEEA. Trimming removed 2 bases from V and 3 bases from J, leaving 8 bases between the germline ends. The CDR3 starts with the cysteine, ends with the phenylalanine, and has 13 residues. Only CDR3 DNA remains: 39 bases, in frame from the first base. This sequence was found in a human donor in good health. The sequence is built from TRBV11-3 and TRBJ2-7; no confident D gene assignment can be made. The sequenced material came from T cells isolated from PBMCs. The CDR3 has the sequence CASSLRSGYEQYF. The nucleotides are TGTGCCAGCAGCTTAAGATCCGGCTACGAGCAGTACTTC.